The clone carrying this TCR beta chain has at least ten counts. Time point in this sample: longitudinal time-point 3. TCRdb fed the 5' RACE reads into MiXCR, producing one record per CDR3 protein. The profile shows approximately 58,000 distinct CDR3 sequences, about 8% of them singletons. These data belong to a study of neurological immune-mediated disorders. V dropped 5 bases and J dropped 7; count of bases not matched to a gene: 7. The CDR3 is made up of 15 amino acids. Germline CDR1 and CDR2: SGHTA and FQGTGA. The V and J genes are TRBV7-3 and TRBJ2-2; 10 bases align to TRBD1. This TCR came from a woman between 35 and 50 years old in good health. Material for sequencing was PBMCs. Here the CDR3 DNA reads TGTGCCAGCAGCCCCCGGACAGGGGGGATCGGGGAGCTGTTTTTT. It encodes CASSPRTGGIGELFF.